Below are 30 T cell receptor beta chains sequenced from a single sample in a study of blood T cell repertoires in COVID-19. TCRdb's table, derived via immunoSEQ multiplex PCR, lists solely in-frame clones and lacks some. The table lists roughly 200,000 clones, roughly 86% of them singletons. The sequenced sample was peripheral blood. The receptors here all came from a man aged 18 to 30 with active or convalescent COVID-19.

Turning to this clone: A much larger clone sits a single nucleotide away, making a read error possible. Other DNA sequences of this sample code for an identical CDR3. This chain uses TRBV4-2 with TRBJ1-6; 10 nucleotides agree with TRBD1. V was clipped by 0 bases and J by 7 bases; unmatched bases: 0. This CDR3 has 15 amino acids. The germline V gene has CDR1 LGHNA and CDR2 YNFKEQ. The CDR3, as DNA: TGTGCCAGCAGCCAAGAGGACAGGGGGAATTCACCCCTCCACTTT. The encoded protein is CASSQEDRGNSPLHF.

The chain joins TRBV11-2 to TRBJ1-6; no clear D gene. The germline V and J ends were trimmed by 6 bases and 0 bases, with 9 bases remaining between them. This CDR3 comprises 15 residues. Germline CDR1 reads SGHAT; CDR2 reads FQNNGV. The CDR3 protein is CASSSQSSYNSPLHF. As DNA, the CDR3 is TGTGCCAGCAGTAGCCAAAGCTCCTATAATTCACCCCTCCACTTT.

The chain links TRBV6-4 to TRBJ2-3; 9 bases are shared with TRBD2. Looked up from germline, CDR1 is MRHNA and CDR2 is SNTAGT. This CDR3 has 15 amino acids. Trimming at V came to 6 bases and at J to 5 bases, leaving 9 bases not matched to a gene. Here the CDR3 reads CASRESGGPEDTQYF. As DNA, the CDR3 is TGTGCCAGCAGAGAAAGCGGGGGGCCAGAAGATACGCAGTATTTT.

The CDR3 region has the DNA TGTGCCAGCAGCCTCACTAGCGGTCAGGGGCCCAATGAGCAGTTCTTC. This gives the protein CASSLTSGQGPNEQFF. The chain employs TRBV7-2 and TRBJ2-1, with 8 bases identical to TRBD2. This CDR3 comprises 16 residues. Trimming cost V 5 bases and J 6 bases; bases outside gene matches: 12. Per the germline V gene, CDR1 is SGHTA and CDR2 is FQGNSA.

This chain uses TRBV29-1 with TRBJ1-1, with 7 bases identical to TRBD1. CDR1 and CDR2 (germline): SQVTM, ANQGSEA. The CDR3 has 14 residues. V shed 6 bases, J shed 0 bases, and the junction held 7 bases outside the gene matches. In DNA form, the CDR3 reads TGCAGCGTCCGAGCGACAGGGATGAACACTGAAGCTTTCTTT. Its protein product is CSVRATGMNTEAFF.

This chain links TRBV12-3 or TRBV12-4 with TRBJ1-4; D possibly corresponds to TRBD1 (6 bases). V lost 6 bases and J 7 bases, leaving 12 bases between the germline ends. This CDR3 has 13 amino acids. The CDR3 region is CASRNRAPEKLFF. CDR3 in DNA: TGTGCCAGCAGGAACAGGGCCCCTGAAAAACTGTTTTTT.

J is TRBJ1-5 and V is TRBV19; the match to TRBD1 covers 8 bases. V dropped 4 bases and J dropped 5; count of bases not matched to a gene: 1. The CDR3 consists of 13 residues. Germline V gene sequence: CDR1 LNHDA, CDR2 SQIVND (reference sequence). The CDR3 loop is CASSTDRDQPQHF. In DNA form, the CDR3 reads TGTGCCAGTAGTACGGACAGGGATCAGCCCCAGCATTTT.

The chain joins TRBV12-5 to TRBJ1-5; D is unresolved. CDR3 length: 13 amino acids. CDR1 and CDR2 (germline): LGHNT, FRNRAP. The germline V and J ends were trimmed by 1 base and 6 bases, with 7 bases remaining between them. Written as DNA, the CDR3 is TGTGCTAGTGGTTTGGAAGCTTCTCAGCCCCAGCATTTT. Translating gives CASGLEASQPQHF.

The CDR3 sequence: CASSLPPGQDYEQYF. CDR3 DNA: TGTGCCAGCAGTCTCCCACCAGGACAGGACTACGAGCAGTACTTC. The chain employs TRBV6-5 and TRBJ2-7; 7 bases match TRBD1. This CDR3 is 15 amino acids long. After removal of 5 bases from V and 3 bases from J, the junction contained 10 bases not matched to a gene. CDR1 is MNHEY and CDR2 is SVGAGI in the germline V gene.

This clone has only one observation. The chain carries TRBV5-1 and TRBJ2-3; 9 bases line up with TRBD2. Per the germline V gene, CDR1 is SGHRS and CDR2 is YFSETQ. The CDR3 is 18 amino acids. V gave up 4 bases and J gave up 2 bases; unmatched junction bases: 14. CDR3: CASSSPRGAGGYTDTQYF. The CDR3 DNA reads TGCGCCAGCAGCAGCCCCCGGGGAGCGGGGGGTTACACAGATACGCAGTATTTT.

The J gene is TRBJ1-2, the V gene TRBV27; D gene ambiguous. With 4 bases removed from V and 5 bases from J, the gap between germline ends came to 5 bases. Germline CDR1 and CDR2: MNHEY and SMNVEV (reference sequence). This CDR3 has 11 residues. CDR3 nucleotides: TGTGCCAGCAGTTCCGGTTATGGCTACACCTTC. Translated, it gives CASSSGYGYTF.

The gene calls are TRBV9 and TRBJ1-1; D gene uncertain. V lost 0 bases, J lost 3 bases, and 12 bases lay in between. Per the germline V gene, CDR1 is SGDLS and CDR2 is YYNGEE. This CDR3 is built from 15 residues. This CDR3 is CASSVDWEGDTEAFF. The DNA of the CDR3 is TGTGCCAGCAGCGTAGATTGGGAGGGAGACACTGAAGCTTTCTTT.

The V call is TRBV28, the J call TRBJ2-5, with D unresolved. V lost 5 bases and J lost 0, with 13 bases in between. Germline-derived CDR1 and CDR2 are MDHEN and SYDVKM. The CDR3 spans 15 residues. As DNA, the CDR3 is TGTGCCAGCAGTCCCCTGGCACATGACCAAGAGACCCAGTACTTC. This gives the protein CASSPLAHDQETQYF. The full variable domain, rest sourced from reference TRBV28 and TRBJ2-5, is DVKVTQSSRYLVKRTGEKVFLECVQDMDHENMFWYRQDPGLGLRLIYFSYDVKMKEKGDIPEGYSVSREKKERFSLILESASTNQTSMYLCASSPLAHDQETQYFGPGTRLLVL.

This chain joins TRBV14 and TRBJ1-2; no firm D call. The germline gives CDR1 SGHDN, CDR2 FVKESK. Trimming pared 4 bases from V and 1 base from J, leaving 22 bases between. The CDR3 length is 18 residues. The CDR3 DNA is TGTGCCAGCAGCCCTCGAGGCCGAGGAGGCCGCCTTAACTATGGCTACACCTTC. Protein: CASSPRGRGGRLNYGYTF.

The chain joins TRBV30 to TRBJ2-7; possible D gene TRBD1, 5 bases. The CDR3 totals 13 residues. Trimming shortened V by 0 bases and J by 4 bases, and 10 bases separated the two germline ends. From germline, CDR1 is GTSNPN and CDR2 SVGIG (reference sequence). CDR3 nucleotides: TGTGCCTGGAGTGTACAGGCTCAATACGAGCAGTACTTC. Translation: CAWSVQAQYEQYF.

The CDR3 nucleotides read TGTGCCAGCATGGGACAGGGCATTGGGAACACTGAAGCTTTCTTT. Amino acid sequence: CASMGQGIGNTEAFF. The chain recombines TRBV4-2 with TRBJ1-1, with TRBD1 matching over 9 bases. Germline V gives CDR1 LGHNA, CDR2 YNFKEQ. The V gene end was trimmed by 7 bases and the J gene end by 1 base; junction bases not matched to a gene: 7. The CDR3 contains 15 residues.

The chain recombines TRBV29-1 with TRBJ2-2; 10 bases fit TRBD1. The CDR3 covers 16 residues. Per the germline V gene, CDR1 is SQVTM and CDR2 is ANQGSEA. Trimming at V came to 0 bases and at J to 3 bases, leaving 4 bases not matched to a gene. The CDR3, as DNA: TGCAGCGTTGAAGATCTTGGGACAGGGGACACCGGGGAGCTGTTTTTT. Encoded protein: CSVEDLGTGDTGELFF.

In the case of this clone: The same CDR3 can be traced to other DNA sequences in this sample. The chain links TRBV5-6 to TRBJ1-2; D not resolved. Trimming stripped 0 bases from V and 0 bases from J, with 3 bases between. The CDR3 has 13 residues. CDR1 and CDR2 from the germline V gene are SGHDT and YYEEEE. CDR3: CASSLASNYGYTF. The CDR3 nucleotides read TGTGCCAGCAGCTTGGCGTCTAACTATGGCTACACCTTC.

The chain joins TRBV3-1 (or the pseudogene TRBV3-2) to TRBJ1-4; a weak D match, TRBD1 (6 bases). Germline CDR1 is LGHDT and CDR2 is YNNKEL (reference sequence). The length of the CDR3 is 14 residues. V was trimmed by 2 bases and J by 8 bases, leaving 12 bases between them. CDR3 sequence (DNA): TGTGCCAGCAGCCAACGACAGGAAGGGGAAAAACTGTTTTTT. Translation: CASSQRQEGEKLFF.

The CDR3 region is CASRTAQYNSPLHF. The CDR3 nucleotides are TGTGCCAGCCGGACAGCCCAATATAATTCACCCCTCCACTTT. The chain uses TRBV27 and TRBJ1-6; D possibly corresponds to TRBD1 (6 bases). The V end lost 8 bases, the J end lost 4 bases, and 12 bases lay between the germline ends. Per the germline V gene, CDR1 is MNHEY and CDR2 is SMNVEV (reference sequence). The CDR3 consists of 14 residues.

As to this clone: A read error may be the cause here, since a much bigger clone is one base away. Additional DNA sequences in this sample encode the identical CDR3. The chain is built from TRBV3-1 (or the pseudogene TRBV3-2) and TRBJ1-5; D is ambiguous. The CDR3 runs 12 residues. The germline CDR1 and CDR2 sequences are LGHDT and YNNKEL (reference sequence). The CDR3 DNA sequence: TGTGCCAGTAGCCAACAAAATCAGCCCCAGCATTTT. Its protein is CASSQQNQPQHF.

This clone was counted only a few times. This CDR3 is CASSLRTGDNNEQFF. The CDR3 bases are TGCGCCAGCAGCTTGCGGACAGGGGACAACAATGAGCAGTTCTTC. The chain uses TRBV5-1 and TRBJ2-1, with 9 bases lining up with TRBD1. CDR3 length: 15 amino acids. Losses at the gene ends were 1 base for V and 5 bases for J; bases not matched to a gene: 4. Germline-derived CDR1 and CDR2 are SGHRS and YFSETQ.

The V and J genes are TRBV5-1 and TRBJ2-7; D remains ambiguous. The CDR3 contains 13 residues. Germline CDR1 and CDR2: SGHRS and YFSETQ. The V end was cut by 0 bases, the J end by 6 bases, with 10 bases between. The CDR3 protein is CASSLVHLSEQYF. The CDR3 DNA reads as TGCGCCAGCAGCTTGGTACACCTCTCCGAGCAGTACTTC. Full variable domain (remainder filled in from reference TRBV5-1 and TRBJ2-7): KAGVTQTPRYLIKTRGQQVTLSCSPISGHRSVSWYQQTPGQGLQFLFEYFSETQRNKGNFPGRFSGRQFSNSRSEMNVSTLELGDSALYLCASSLVHLSEQYFGPGTRLTVT.

The rearrangement uses TRBV3-1 (or the pseudogene TRBV3-2) and TRBJ1-1; 9 bases are a match to TRBD1. Unmatched junction bases numbered 6, after V lost 2 bases and J lost 8 bases. The CDR3 sequence is 14 residues long. Per the germline V gene, CDR1 is LGHDT and CDR2 is YNNKEL (reference sequence). The CDR3 spells CASSQKDRGGEAFF. DNA of the CDR3: TGTGCCAGCAGCCAAAAGGACAGGGGTGGGGAAGCTTTCTTT.

The chain recombines TRBV4-1 with TRBJ2-1; TRBD2 aligns across 10 bases. V was pared by 4 bases and J by 0 bases, with 9 bases of the junction left unmatched. Germline values: CDR1 MGHRA, CDR2 YSYEKL. The CDR3 has 18 amino acids. In DNA form, the CDR3 reads TGCGCCAGCAGCCGCGGGGGTTTAGCGGGGGGCTCCTACAATGAGCAGTTCTTC. Its translation: CASSRGGLAGGSYNEQFF.

The chain carries TRBV3-1 (or the pseudogene TRBV3-2) and TRBJ2-1; 8 positions match TRBD2. This CDR3 region has 15 residues. The V gene end was trimmed by 1 base and the J gene end by 3 bases; junction bases not matched to a gene: 2. Germline V gives CDR1 LGHDT, CDR2 YNNKEL (reference sequence). This CDR3 reads CASSQVTSGYNEQFF. DNA of the CDR3: TGTGCCAGCAGCCAAGTTACTAGCGGCTACAATGAGCAGTTCTTC.

The chain links TRBV30 to TRBJ2-3, with 11 nucleotides matching TRBD2. In germline, CDR1 is GTSNPN, CDR2 SVGIG (reference sequence). The CDR3 has 15 residues. V was clipped by 8 bases and J by 2 bases; unmatched bases: 9. CDR3 in amino acids: CARGEGLAVTDTQYF. CDR3 DNA sequence: TGTGCCCGGGGGGAGGGACTAGCGGTCACAGATACGCAGTATTTT.

J is TRBJ1-3 and V is TRBV19; D perhaps matches TRBD1 (6 bases). Per the germline V gene, CDR1 is LNHDA and CDR2 is SQIVND (reference sequence). V shed 2 bases and J shed 4 bases, with 12 bases lying between them. This CDR3 is 15 amino acids long. Here the CDR3 reads CASSIFPGDGNTIYF. The CDR3 bases are TGTGCCAGTAGTATATTTCCAGGGGACGGAAACACCATATATTTT. The entire variable domain, with the rest obtained from reference TRBV19 and TRBJ1-3, is as follows: DGGITQSPKYLFRKEGQNVTLSCEQNLNHDAMYWYRQDPGQGLRLIYYSQIVNDFQKGDIAEGYSVSREKKESFPLTVTSAQKNPTAFYLCASSIFPGDGNTIYFGEGSWLTVV.

This chain connects TRBV4-1 to TRBJ2-3, with a possible D match to TRBD2 (5 bases). V was trimmed by 0 bases and J by 4 bases, leaving 17 bases between them. CDR3 length: 17 amino acids. Per the germline V gene, CDR1 is MGHRA and CDR2 is YSYEKL. CDR3 coding DNA: TGCGCCAGCAGCCAAGAGAGGTCTGCTAGCCCCCCAGATACGCAGTATTTT. This codes for CASSQERSASPPDTQYF.

The rearrangement links TRBV10-3 to TRBJ1-5; D uncertain. Trimming cost V 3 bases and J 4 bases, with 13 bases left between them. The CDR3 loop spans 15 amino acids. Germline V CDR1 and CDR2: ENHRY, SYGVKD. CDR3 nucleotide sequence: TGTGCCATCAGTGATTTGTCAGAACCTAATCAGCCCCAGCATTTT. Translation: CAISDLSEPNQPQHF.